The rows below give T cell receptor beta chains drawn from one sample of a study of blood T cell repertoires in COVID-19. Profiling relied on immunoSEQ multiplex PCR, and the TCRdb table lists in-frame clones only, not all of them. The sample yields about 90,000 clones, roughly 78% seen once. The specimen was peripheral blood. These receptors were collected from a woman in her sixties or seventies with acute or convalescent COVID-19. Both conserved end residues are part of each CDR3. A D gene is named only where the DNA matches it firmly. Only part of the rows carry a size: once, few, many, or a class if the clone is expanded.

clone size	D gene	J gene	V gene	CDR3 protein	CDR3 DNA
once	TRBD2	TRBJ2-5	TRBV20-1	CSASGLAGRRETQYF	TGCAGTGCTAGTGGGTTAGCGGGGCGAAGAGAGACCCAGTACTTC
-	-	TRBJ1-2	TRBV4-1	CASSQELAGGRNYGYTF	TGCGCCAGCAGCCAAGAGTTGGCCGGGGGACGGAACTATGGCTACACCTTC
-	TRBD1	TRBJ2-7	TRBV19	CASSPRDRSSYEQYF	TGTGCCAGTAGTCCCCGGGACAGATCCTCCTACGAGCAGTACTTC
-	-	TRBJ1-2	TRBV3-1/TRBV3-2	CASSQNVGGYGYTF	TGTGCCAGCAGCCAAAACGTCGGGGGCTATGGCTACACCTTC
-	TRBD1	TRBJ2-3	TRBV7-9	CASSDGQGPDTQYF	TGTGCCAGCAGCGACGGACAGGGGCCAGATACGCAGTATTTT
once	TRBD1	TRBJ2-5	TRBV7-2	CASSLVQGQETQYF	TGTGCCAGCAGCTTAGTACAGGGGCAAGAGACCCAGTACTTC
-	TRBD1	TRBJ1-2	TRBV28	CAGQGINYGYTF	TGTGCCGGACAGGGTATAAACTATGGCTACACCTTC
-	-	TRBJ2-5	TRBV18	CASSPTEETQYF	TGTGCCAGCTCACCGACAGAAGAGACCCAGTACTTC
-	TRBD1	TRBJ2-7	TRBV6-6	CASSRGQGAFGREQYF	TGTGCCAGCAGTCGAGGACAGGGGGCTTTCGGCCGCGAGCAGTACTTC
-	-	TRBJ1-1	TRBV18	CASSPQQGGNTEAFF	TGTGCCAGCTCACCACAACAGGGTGGTAACACTGAAGCTTTCTTT
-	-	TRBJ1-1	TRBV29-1	CSVVPAATGTEAFF	TGCAGCGTTGTCCCAGCAGCGACGGGCACTGAAGCTTTCTTT
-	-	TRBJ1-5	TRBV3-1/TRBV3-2	CASSQTGFSNQPQHF	TGTGCCAGCAGCCAAACAGGGTTTAGCAATCAGCCCCAGCATTTT
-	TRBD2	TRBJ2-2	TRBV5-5	CASSWTSGRSTGELFF	TGTGCCAGCAGCTGGACTAGCGGGAGATCCACCGGGGAGCTGTTTTTT
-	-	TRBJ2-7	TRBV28	CASSSEHAEQYF	TGTGCCAGCAGTTCGGAGCACGCCGAGCAGTACTTC
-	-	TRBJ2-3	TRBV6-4	CASSDEVGTDTQYF	TGTGCCAGCAGTGACGAGGTCGGCACAGATACGCAGTATTTT
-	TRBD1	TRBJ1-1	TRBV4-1	CASSRAGQGNTEAFF	TGCGCCAGCAGTCGCGCCGGACAGGGGAACACTGAAGCTTTCTTT
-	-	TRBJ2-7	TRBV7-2	CASSLGGGPVNEQYF	TGTGCCAGCAGCTTAGGGGGAGGCCCCGTCAACGAGCAGTACTTC
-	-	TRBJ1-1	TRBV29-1	CSVDGGLNTEAFF	TGCAGCGTTGACGGGGGATTAAACACTGAAGCTTTCTTT
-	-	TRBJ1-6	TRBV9	CASSVGQTNSPLHF	TGTGCCAGCAGCGTTGGACAGACTAATTCACCCCTCCACTTT
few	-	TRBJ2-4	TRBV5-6	CASSLGGLGAKNIQYF	TGTGCCAGCAGCTTGGGAGGGTTGGGGGCCAAAAACATTCAGTACTTC
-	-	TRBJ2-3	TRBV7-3	CASSSSVAGADTQYF	TGTGCCAGCAGCTCGAGCGTTGCCGGCGCAGATACGCAGTATTTT
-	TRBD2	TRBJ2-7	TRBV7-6	CASSPGTSGLYEQYF	TGTGCCAGCAGCCCTGGGACTAGCGGCCTCTACGAGCAGTACTTC
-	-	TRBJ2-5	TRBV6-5	CASSSLFQETQYF	TGTGCCAGCAGTTCCCTCTTCCAAGAGACCCAGTACTTC
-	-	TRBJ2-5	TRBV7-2	CASSSLASNQYF	TGTGCCAGCAGCTCCTTAGCGTCTAACCAGTACTTC
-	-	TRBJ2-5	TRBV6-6	CASKDSGVPQETQYF	TGTGCCAGCAAGGATTCGGGGGTCCCCCAAGAGACCCAGTACTTC
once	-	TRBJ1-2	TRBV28	CASSSPTGYGYTF	TGTGCCAGCAGTTCCCCGACAGGCTATGGCTACACCTTC
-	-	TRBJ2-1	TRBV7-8	CASSRGLLYNEQFF	TGTGCCAGCAGCAGGGGACTCCTATACAATGAGCAGTTCTTC
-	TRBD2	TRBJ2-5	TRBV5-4	CASSLRIAGGLGETQYF	TGTGCCAGCAGCTTGAGAATAGCGGGGGGGCTGGGGGAGACCCAGTACTTC
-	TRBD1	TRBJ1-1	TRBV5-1	CASSARTGTITEAFF	TGCGCCAGCAGCGCCCGGACAGGGACGATCACTGAAGCTTTCTTT
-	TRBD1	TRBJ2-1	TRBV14	CASSLGTGGNEQFF	TGTGCCAGCAGCCTGGGGACAGGGGGCAATGAGCAGTTCTTC
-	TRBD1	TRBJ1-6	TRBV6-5	CASSLDRGSSPLHF	TGTGCCAGCAGCCTTGACAGGGGTAGTTCACCCCTCCACTTT
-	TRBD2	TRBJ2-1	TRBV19	CASSIRLAAYNEQFF	TGTGCCAGTAGTATCAGGCTAGCGGCCTACAATGAGCAGTTCTTC
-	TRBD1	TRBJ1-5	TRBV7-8	CASSLGTGGFQPQHF	TGTGCCAGCAGCTTAGGGACAGGGGGTTTTCAGCCCCAGCATTTT
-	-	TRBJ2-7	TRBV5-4	CASSYRVLDEQYF	TGTGCCAGCAGCTACAGGGTCCTAGACGAGCAGTACTTC
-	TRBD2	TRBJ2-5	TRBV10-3	CAIGPSGGGETQYF	TGTGCCATCGGGCCTAGCGGGGGCGGTGAGACCCAGTACTTC
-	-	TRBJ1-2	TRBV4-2	CASSQSSAGRDGYTF	TGTGCCAGCAGCCAATCCTCAGCGGGCAGGGATGGCTACACCTTC
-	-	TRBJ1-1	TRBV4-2	CASSQGRQPRINTEAFF	TGTGCCAGCAGCCAAGGTCGACAGCCCCGGATCAACACTGAAGCTTTCTTT
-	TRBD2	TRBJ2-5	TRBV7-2	CASGLSGGPQETQYF	TGTGCCAGCGGACTTAGCGGGGGGCCTCAGGAGACCCAGTACTTC
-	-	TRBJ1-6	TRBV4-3	CASSQTQVPNSPLHF	TGCGCCAGCAGCCAAACACAGGTCCCTAATTCACCCCTCCACTTT
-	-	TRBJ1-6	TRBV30	CAWSVYRENSPLHF	TGTGCCTGGAGTGTATACAGGGAGAACTCACCCCTCCACTTT
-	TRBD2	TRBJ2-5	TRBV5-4	CASSLAVTSGTLGTQYF	TGTGCCAGCAGCTTGGCCGTGACTAGCGGGACACTAGGGACCCAGTACTTC
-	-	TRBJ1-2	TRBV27	CASSFIGAGRDYGYTF	TGTGCCAGCAGTTTTATAGGGGCAGGCCGAGACTATGGCTACACCTTC
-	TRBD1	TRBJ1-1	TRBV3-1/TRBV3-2	CASSHDRVSAFF	TGTGCCAGCAGCCATGACAGGGTATCGGCTTTCTTT
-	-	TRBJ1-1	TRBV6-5	CASSQGAGSDTEAFF	TGTGCCAGCAGCCAAGGGGCAGGGTCGGACACTGAAGCTTTCTTT
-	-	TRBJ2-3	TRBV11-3	CASSRTATDTQYF	TGTGCCAGCAGCCGGACAGCAACAGATACGCAGTATTTT
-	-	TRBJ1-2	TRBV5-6	CASSLAVYGYTF	TGTGCCAGCAGCTTGGCAGTCTATGGCTACACCTTC
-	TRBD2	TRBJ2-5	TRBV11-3	CASSLGSGGQETQYF	TGTGCCAGCAGCTTAGGTAGCGGGGGACAAGAGACCCAGTACTTC
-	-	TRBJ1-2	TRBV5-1	CASSLVGVDGYTF	TGCGCCAGCAGCTTGGTAGGGGTGGATGGCTACACCTTC
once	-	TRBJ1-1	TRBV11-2	CASSLGVAPGAEAFF	TGTGCCAGCAGCTTAGGGGTAGCGCCGGGGGCTGAAGCTTTCTTT
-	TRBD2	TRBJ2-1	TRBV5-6	CASSPRTSGRPSSYNEQFF	TGTGCCAGCAGCCCTAGGACTAGCGGGAGGCCAAGCTCCTACAATGAGCAGTTCTTC
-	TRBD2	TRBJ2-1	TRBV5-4	CASSLGVTGGTPIAQFF	TGTGCCAGCAGCTTGGGGGTGACGGGAGGGACGCCTATTGCGCAGTTCTTC
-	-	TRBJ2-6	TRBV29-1	CSVAGPGNSGANVLTF	TGCAGCGTTGCAGGGCCAGGGAACTCTGGGGCCAACGTCCTGACTTTC
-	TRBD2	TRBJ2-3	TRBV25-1	CASSEGSGRLTDTQYF	TGTGCCAGCAGTGAAGGTAGCGGGAGGCTCACAGATACGCAGTATTTT
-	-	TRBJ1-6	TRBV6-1	CASSRLDSYNSPLHF	TGTGCCAGCAGCCGACTCGACAGCTATAATTCACCCCTCCACTTT
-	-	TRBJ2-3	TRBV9	CASSVGAVADTQYF	TGTGCCAGCAGCGTAGGCGCGGTTGCAGATACGCAGTATTTT
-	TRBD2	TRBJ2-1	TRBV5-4	CASSLELAGWDEQFF	TGTGCCAGCAGCTTGGAACTAGCGGGGTGGGATGAGCAGTTCTTC
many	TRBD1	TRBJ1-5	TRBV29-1	CSVADRGFQPQHF	TGCAGCGTAGCGGACAGGGGCTTTCAGCCCCAGCATTTT
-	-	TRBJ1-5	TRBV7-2	CASSAGSSNQPQHF	TGTGCCAGCAGCGCAGGGTCTTCCAATCAGCCCCAGCATTTT
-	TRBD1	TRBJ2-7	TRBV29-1	CSVGPGQGFEQYF	TGCAGCGTTGGACCGGGACAGGGCTTCGAGCAGTACTTC